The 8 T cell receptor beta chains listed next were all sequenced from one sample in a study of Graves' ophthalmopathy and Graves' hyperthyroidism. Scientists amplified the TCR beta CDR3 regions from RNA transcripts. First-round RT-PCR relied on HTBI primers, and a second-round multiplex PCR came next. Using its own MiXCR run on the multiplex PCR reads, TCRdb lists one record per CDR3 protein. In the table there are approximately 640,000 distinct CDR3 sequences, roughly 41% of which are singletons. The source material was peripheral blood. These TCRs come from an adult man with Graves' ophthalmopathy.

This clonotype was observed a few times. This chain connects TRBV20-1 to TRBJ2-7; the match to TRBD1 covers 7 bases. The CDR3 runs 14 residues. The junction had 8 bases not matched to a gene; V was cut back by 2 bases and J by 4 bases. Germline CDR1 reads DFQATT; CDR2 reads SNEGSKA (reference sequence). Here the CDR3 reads CSARPIGGVYEQYF. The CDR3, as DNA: TGCAGTGCTAGACCGATAGGGGGCGTTTACGAGCAGTACTTC.

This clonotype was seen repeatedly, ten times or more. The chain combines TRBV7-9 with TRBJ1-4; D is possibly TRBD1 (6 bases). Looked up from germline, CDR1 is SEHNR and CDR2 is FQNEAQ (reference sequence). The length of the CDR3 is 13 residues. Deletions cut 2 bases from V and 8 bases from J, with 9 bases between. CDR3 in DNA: TGTGCCAGCAGCTTAACGGGGGCAGAAAAACTGTTTTTT. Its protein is CASSLTGAEKLFF. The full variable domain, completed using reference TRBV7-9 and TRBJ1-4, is DTGVSQNPRHKITKRGQNVTFRCDPISEHNRLYWYRQTLGQGPEFLTYFQNEAQLEKSRLLSDRFSAERPKGSFSTLEIQRTEQGDSAMYLCASSLTGAEKLFFGSGTQLSVL.

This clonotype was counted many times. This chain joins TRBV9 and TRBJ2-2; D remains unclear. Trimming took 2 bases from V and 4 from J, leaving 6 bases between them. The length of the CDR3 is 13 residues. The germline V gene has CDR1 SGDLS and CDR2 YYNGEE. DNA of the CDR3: TGTGCCAGCAGCGTCGCTGTCACCGGGGAGCTGTTTTTT. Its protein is CASSVAVTGELFF.

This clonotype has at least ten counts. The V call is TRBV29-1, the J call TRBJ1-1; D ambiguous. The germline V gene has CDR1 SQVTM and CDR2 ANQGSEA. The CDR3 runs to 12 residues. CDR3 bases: TGCAACGCCTACGAGGGGAACACTGAAGCTTTCTTT. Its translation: CNAYEGNTEAFF.

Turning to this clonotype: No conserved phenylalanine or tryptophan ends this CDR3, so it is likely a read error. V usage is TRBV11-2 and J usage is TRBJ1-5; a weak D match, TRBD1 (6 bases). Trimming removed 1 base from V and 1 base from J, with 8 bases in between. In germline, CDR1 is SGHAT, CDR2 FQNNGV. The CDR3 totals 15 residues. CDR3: CASSLVGGSNQPQHS. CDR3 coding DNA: TGTGCCAGCAGCTTAGTTGGGGGCAGCAATCAGCCCCAGCATTCT.

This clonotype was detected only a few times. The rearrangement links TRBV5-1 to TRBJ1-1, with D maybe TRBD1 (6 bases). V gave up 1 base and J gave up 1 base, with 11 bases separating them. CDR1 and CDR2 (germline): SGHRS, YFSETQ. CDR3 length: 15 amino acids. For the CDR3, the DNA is TGCGCCAGCAGCTTGAGACAGGAGGGGAACACTGAAGCTTTCTTT. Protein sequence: CASSLRQEGNTEAFF.

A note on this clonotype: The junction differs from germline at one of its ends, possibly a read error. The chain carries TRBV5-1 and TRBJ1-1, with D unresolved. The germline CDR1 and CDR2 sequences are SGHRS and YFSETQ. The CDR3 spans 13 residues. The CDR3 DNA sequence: TGCGCCGGCAGCTTGAGTGAAAACACTGAAGCTTTCTTT. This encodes CAGSLSENTEAFF.

CDR3 nucleotides: TGCAGTGCTAGTAGGGACACCGGGGACGAGCAGTACTTC. It yields the protein CSASRDTGDEQYF. V gene TRBV20-1 combines with J gene TRBJ2-7; D possibly corresponds to TRBD1 (6 bases). The CDR3 is 13 amino acids. The ends were cut back, 3 bases at V and 5 bases at J, with 14 bases in the middle. Germline V gene lookup returns CDR1 DFQATT and CDR2 SNEGSKA (reference sequence).